This T cell receptor beta chain stems from a study of cytomegalovirus exposure and HLA in healthy donors. Across the study: Early released data had 80 million or so unique TCRs, all coming from HLA-typed donors. Genotyping of more than 300 donors showed that over 65% belonged to the Caucasian-associated ancestry cluster.

Only a few counts were recorded for this clone. Antigen: not known. Study results and limitations: A few CMV-associated chains proved CMV antigen-specific in vitro. The majority of TCR sequences were rare, yet some public TCRs appeared in many donors.

The PCR made use of 60 Vbeta and 13 Jbeta primers. TCRdb keeps only in-frame clones here, not all; method: immunoSEQ multiplex PCR. The profile shows some 150,000 clones, 50% to 75% of them singletons. CDR3 length equals 13 residues. The germline gives CDR1 MDHEN, CDR2 SYDVKM. Trimming left V 6 bases short and J 6 bases short, with 14 bases between. The chain joins TRBV28 to TRBJ1-1; a possible D gene is TRBD1 (5 bases). This TCR came from a woman aged 40 to 49 in good health and CMV-seronegative. Input material: PBMCs. Here the CDR3 reads CASRRDLGSEAFF. CDR3 nucleotides: TGTGCCAGCAGGCGGGACCTGGGCTCTGAAGCTTTCTTT.